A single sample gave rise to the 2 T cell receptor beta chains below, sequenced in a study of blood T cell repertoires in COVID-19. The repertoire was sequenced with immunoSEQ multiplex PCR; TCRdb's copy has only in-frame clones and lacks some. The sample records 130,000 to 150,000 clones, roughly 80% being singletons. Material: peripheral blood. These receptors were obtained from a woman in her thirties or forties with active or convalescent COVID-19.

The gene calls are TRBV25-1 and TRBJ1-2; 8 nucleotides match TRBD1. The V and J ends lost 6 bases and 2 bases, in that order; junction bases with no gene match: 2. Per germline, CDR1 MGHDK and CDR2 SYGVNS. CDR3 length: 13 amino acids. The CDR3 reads CASRAGGNYGYTF. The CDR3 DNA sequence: TGTGCCAGCAGAGCAGGGGGCAACTATGGCTACACCTTC.

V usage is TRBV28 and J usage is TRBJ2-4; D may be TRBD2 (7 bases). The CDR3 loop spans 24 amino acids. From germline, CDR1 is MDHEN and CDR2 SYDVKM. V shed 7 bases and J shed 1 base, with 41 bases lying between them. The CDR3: CASNLEGFWEGGARTTLAKNIQYF. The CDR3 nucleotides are TGTGCCAGCAACCTCGAGGGATTTTGGGAGGGGGGAGCACGGACGACGCTGGCCAAAAACATTCAGTACTTC.